This entry lists 31 T cell receptor beta chains sequenced from one sample in a study of cytomegalovirus exposure and HLA in healthy donors. Some clones are missing from TCRdb's copy, which holds only in-frame ones; the method was immunoSEQ multiplex PCR. The table has some 170,000 clones, 70% to 90% seen once; the top ten hold 5% to 7%. Specimen: PBMCs. All receptors derive from a woman in her 30s in good health and CMV-seronegative.

V is TRBV6-1 and J is TRBJ1-2; a possible D gene is TRBD1 (5 bases). The V gene's germline CDR1 is MNHNS and CDR2 SASEGT. CDR3 length: 14 residues. With 0 bases removed from V and 7 bases from J, the gap between germline ends came to 12 bases. Written as DNA, the CDR3 is TGTGCCAGCAGTGAAGCGCCAGGGAGTGGTGGCTACACCTTC. Protein sequence: CASSEAPGSGGYTF.

This clone was picked up one time. V is TRBV29-1 and J is TRBJ2-1; 9 bases are a match to TRBD2. Germline V lookup: CDR1 SQVTM, CDR2 ANQGSEA. Trimming cost V 5 bases and J 9 bases; bases outside gene matches: 8. There are 13 residues in the CDR3. The CDR3 loop is CSVSSGISGEQFF. The CDR3 DNA follows: TGCAGCGTTTCTAGCGGGATATCGGGTGAGCAGTTCTTC.

The chain joins TRBV15 to TRBJ2-7; possibly TRBD2 for D (6 bases). The CDR3 loop spans 15 amino acids. Germline CDR1 and CDR2: LNHNV and YYDKDF (reference sequence). The V gene lost 0 bases and the J gene lost 6 bases, with 15 bases spanning the gap. The CDR3: CATSRDRGGVGEQYF. The CDR3 nucleotides are TGTGCCACCAGCAGAGATCGTGGAGGGGTTGGCGAGCAGTACTTC.

This chain connects TRBV5-1 to TRBJ2-5; TRBD1 aligns across 11 bases. Germline V lookup: CDR1 SGHRS, CDR2 YFSETQ. The V and J ends lost 4 bases and 1 base, in that order; junction bases with no gene match: 6. The CDR3 spans 16 residues. The CDR3, as DNA: TGCGCCAGCAGCGTGGGACAGGGGGGAAGCCAAGAGACCCAGTACTTC. It translates to CASSVGQGGSQETQYF. Filled out from reference TRBV5-1 and TRBJ2-5, the complete variable domain reads KAGVTQTPRYLIKTRGQQVTLSCSPISGHRSVSWYQQTPGQGLQFLFEYFSETQRNKGNFPGRFSGRQFSNSRSEMNVSTLELGDSALYLCASSVGQGGSQETQYFGPGTRLLVL.

Details on this clone: The same CDR3 is also encoded by other DNA sequences in this sample. The chain is built from TRBV9 and TRBJ2-1; D unresolved. Germline V gene data show CDR1 as SGDLS and CDR2 as YYNGEE. V was trimmed by 3 bases and J by 7 bases, leaving 2 bases between them. This CDR3 is 10 amino acids long. The CDR3 here is CASSGNEQFF. The DNA for the CDR3 is TGTGCCAGCAGCGGAAATGAGCAGTTCTTC.

The rearrangement links TRBV19 to TRBJ2-3; 10 nucleotides agree with TRBD1. Germline CDR1 reads LNHDA; CDR2 reads SQIVND (reference sequence). J lost 5 bases, V lost 5 bases, and 4 bases had no gene match. This CDR3 has 14 amino acids. CDR3: CASSPTGGEDTQYF. DNA for the CDR3: TGTGCCAGTAGTCCGACAGGGGGCGAAGATACGCAGTATTTT. Supplemented by reference TRBV19 and TRBJ2-3, the full variable domain reads DGGITQSPKYLFRKEGQNVTLSCEQNLNHDAMYWYRQDPGQGLRLIYYSQIVNDFQKGDIAEGYSVSREKKESFPLTVTSAQKNPTAFYLCASSPTGGEDTQYFGPGTRLTVL.

The chain joins TRBV14 to TRBJ2-3, with a tentative D call TRBD1 (6 bases). Per germline, CDR1 SGHDN and CDR2 FVKESK. Between the trimmed V and J ends, which lost 1 base and 2 bases, there was a span of 13 bases. This CDR3 contains 16 residues. In DNA, the CDR3 is TGTGCCAGCAGCCAAGTGGGGGCCCTAGTCACAGATACGCAGTATTTT. This sequence encodes CASSQVGALVTDTQYF.

The V gene is TRBV6-4, the J gene TRBJ1-3; D is ambiguous. There are 12 residues in the CDR3. V lost 9 bases, J lost 4 bases, and 10 bases lay in between. Germline-derived CDR1 and CDR2 are MRHNA and SNTAGT. The CDR3 nucleotides read TGTGCCAGTCATGACGTGGGAAACACCATATATTTT. It codes for CASHDVGNTIYF.

The chain is built from TRBV27 and TRBJ2-1; 7 bases line up with TRBD2. The V gene end was trimmed by 5 bases and the J gene end by 6 bases; junction bases not matched to a gene: 10. CDR3 size: 15 residues. Germline V gives CDR1 MNHEY, CDR2 SMNVEV (reference sequence). The CDR3 reads CASSHPRGSVNEQFF. CDR3 DNA sequence: TGTGCCAGCAGTCATCCCCGCGGGAGCGTCAATGAGCAGTTCTTC.

This clone was observed a single time. V is TRBV4-2 and J is TRBJ2-7, with TRBD1 matching 9 bases. The germline V gene has CDR1 LGHNA and CDR2 YNFKEQ. The CDR3 extends over 15 amino acids. V shed 2 bases and J 2 bases; nucleotides not matched to a gene: 4. CDR3 amino acids: CASSQLQGAAYEQYF. CDR3 bases: TGTGCCAGCAGCCAACTACAGGGGGCTGCCTACGAGCAGTACTTC.

The chain uses TRBV2 and TRBJ2-5; weak D call: TRBD2 (6 bases). Germline V gene data show CDR1 as SNHLY and CDR2 as FYNNEI. Trimming pared 6 bases from V and 6 bases from J, leaving 26 bases between. This CDR3 spans 17 amino acids. The CDR3 nucleotides are TGTGCCAGCAGCCCCCAAAGTACGCGGGGTACGGGACAGACCCAGTACTTC. This translates into CASSPQSTRGTGQTQYF. The variable domain in full, completed from reference TRBV2 and TRBJ2-5, reads EPEVTQTPSHQVTQMGQEVILRCVPISNHLYFYWYRQILGQKVEFLVSFYNNEISEKSEIFDDQFSVERPDGSNFTLKIRSTKLEDSAMYFCASSPQSTRGTGQTQYFGPGTRLLVL.

This chain joins TRBV6-1 and TRBJ1-4; D unclear. CDR1 MNHNS and CDR2 SASEGT come from the germline V gene. CDR3 length: 15 residues. V was shortened by 3 bases and J by 6 bases, with 14 bases between the two germline ends. CDR3 in amino acids: CASSDNWAGDEKLFF. CDR3 nucleotide sequence: TGTGCCAGCAGTGACAACTGGGCTGGGGATGAAAAACTGTTTTTT.

The CDR3 sequence is CASSYSWTGGNEQFF. CDR3 coding DNA: TGTGCCAGCAGTTACTCTTGGACAGGGGGCAATGAGCAGTTCTTC. V and J are TRBV6-5 and TRBJ2-1, with TRBD1 matching 10 bases. Unmatched junction bases numbered 2, after V lost 0 bases and J lost 6 bases. The CDR3 length is 15 residues. CDR1 and CDR2 (germline): MNHEY, SVGAGI.

The chain has TRBV27 and TRBJ1-2; 9 bases align to TRBD1. The J segment lost 4 bases and the V segment lost 6 bases, leaving 3 bases of the junction unmatched. The CDR3 totals 13 residues. CDR1 is MNHEY, CDR2 SMNVEV, per germline (reference sequence). CDR3 region: CASRGQGPYGYTF. The DNA of the CDR3 is TGTGCCAGCAGGGGACAGGGACCCTATGGCTACACCTTC.

The genes are TRBV4-3 and TRBJ1-1, with D possibly being TRBD1 (6 bases). V shed 5 bases and J shed 3 bases, with 16 bases lying between them. Germline values: CDR1 LGHNA, CDR2 YSLEER. The CDR3 contains 15 residues. CDR3 nucleotide sequence: TGCGCCAGCAGCGTGCACAGGGCCTTGGACACTGAAGCTTTCTTT. It encodes CASSVHRALDTEAFF.

The gene calls are TRBV9 and TRBJ1-2, with TRBD1 as a possible D gene (6 bases). CDR1 is SGDLS and CDR2 is YYNGEE in the germline V gene. The V gene lost 4 bases and the J gene lost 6 bases, with 25 bases spanning the gap. This CDR3 contains 17 residues. This CDR3 reads CASSSSGALSLYNGYTF. CDR3 sequence (DNA): TGTGCCAGCAGCAGTTCGGGGGCGCTAAGCCTGTACAATGGCTACACCTTC.

CDR3 amino acids: CASSFDKNTEAFF. In DNA form, the CDR3 reads TGTGCCAGCAGCTTCGACAAGAACACTGAAGCTTTCTTT. V gene TRBV7-2 combines with J gene TRBJ1-1, with D unclear. The V end lost 3 bases, the J end lost 1 base, and 6 bases lay between the germline ends. Per germline, CDR1 SGHTA and CDR2 FQGNSA. CDR3 length: 13 amino acids.

The J gene is TRBJ1-1, the V gene TRBV5-1; TRBD1 matches 8 bases. V lost 2 bases, J lost 4 bases, and 7 bases stayed unmatched. This CDR3 is built from 15 residues. CDR1 is SGHRS and CDR2 is YFSETQ in the germline V gene. This CDR3 is CASSFRRQGATEAFF. CDR3 DNA sequence: TGCGCCAGCAGCTTTCGTCGGCAGGGGGCCACTGAAGCTTTCTTT.

The chain uses TRBV29-1 and TRBJ1-1; perhaps TRBD1 as D (5 bases). The CDR3 is 13 amino acids. Trimming left V 6 bases short and J 10 bases short, with 21 bases between. Germline V lookup: CDR1 SQVTM, CDR2 ANQGSEA. The CDR3 bases are TGCAGCGTCCAAGGGGAAGGGGCCACGGTAGCTTTCTTT. Its protein product is CSVQGEGATVAFF.

This clone came up once. This chain joins TRBV28 and TRBJ2-6; D is uncertain. This CDR3 is built from 15 residues. Trimming pared 1 base from V and 8 bases from J, leaving 12 bases between. Germline CDR1 reads MDHEN; CDR2 reads SYDVKM. The CDR3 sequence is CASSLYSLTSNVLTF. CDR3 DNA sequence: TGTGCCAGCAGTTTATACAGCCTTACCTCCAACGTCCTGACTTTC. The full variable domain, with the rest looked up from reference TRBV28 and TRBJ2-6, is DVKVTQSSRYLVKRTGEKVFLECVQDMDHENMFWYRQDPGLGLRLIYFSYDVKMKEKGDIPEGYSVSREKKERFSLILESASTNQTSMYLCASSLYSLTSNVLTFGAGSRLTVL.

The chain links TRBV11-3 to TRBJ1-1; D is possibly TRBD1 (5 bases). The CDR3 runs to 13 residues. In germline, CDR1 is SGHNT, CDR2 YENEEA. V lost 6 bases and J 3 bases, leaving 11 bases between the germline ends. CDR3 sequence reads: CASSFGADTEAFF. CDR3 coding DNA: TGTGCCAGCAGTTTCGGGGCGGACACTGAAGCTTTCTTT.

The V and J genes are TRBV5-1 and TRBJ2-3; D possibly corresponds to TRBD1 (6 bases). CDR3 size: 14 residues. Germline V gene sequence: CDR1 SGHRS, CDR2 YFSETQ. V lost 2 bases to trimming and J lost 4 bases, with 11 bases between them. The CDR3 sequence: CASSLRTASDTQYF. In nucleotides, the CDR3 is TGCGCCAGCAGCTTAAGGACAGCCTCAGATACGCAGTATTTT.

DNA of the CDR3: TGCGCCAGCAGCTTGGAGGGCAGTCTGGACTACAATGAGCAGTTCTTC. This sequence encodes CASSLEGSLDYNEQFF. This chain joins TRBV5-1 and TRBJ2-1; D uncertain. Germline V gene sequence: CDR1 SGHRS, CDR2 YFSETQ. V was cut by 0 bases and J by 3 bases, with 13 bases left in between. The CDR3 extends over 16 amino acids.

This sequence joins TRBV7-2 and TRBJ2-2, with TRBD2 matching over 7 bases. Germline V gives CDR1 SGHTA, CDR2 FQGNSA. CDR3 length: 14 residues. Trimming removed 5 bases from V and 1 base from J; junction bases left unmatched: 1. CDR3 coding DNA: TGTGCCAGCAGCCGCGGGGGGAACACCGGGGAGCTGTTTTTT. Its translation: CASSRGGNTGELFF.

The CDR3 here is CASSGGQGARKTQYF. DNA for the CDR3: TGTGCCAGCAGTGGGGGACAGGGGGCGAGAAAGACCCAGTACTTC. The chain combines TRBV2 with TRBJ2-5; 12 bases are a match to TRBD1. CDR3 size: 15 residues. Trimming took 4 bases from V and 6 from J; bases not matched to a gene: 6. The germline V gene has CDR1 SNHLY and CDR2 FYNNEI.

This clone was counted once. The chain recombines TRBV11-1 with TRBJ2-3; weak D call: TRBD1 (5 bases). Germline V gives CDR1 SGHAT, CDR2 FQDESV (reference sequence). This CDR3 comprises 14 residues. V was cut by 3 bases and J by 2 bases, with 9 bases left in between. CDR3 region: CASSFSTDTDTQYF. The CDR3 DNA sequence: TGTGCCAGCAGCTTTTCGACAGACACAGATACGCAGTATTTT. Together with reference TRBV11-1 and TRBJ2-3, the CDR3 gives the full variable domain: EAEVAQSPRYKITEKSQAVAFWCDPISGHATLYWYRQILGQGPELLVQFQDESVVDDSQLPKDRFSAERLKGVDSTLKIQPAELGDSAMYLCASSFSTDTDTQYFGPGTRLTVL.

The V and J genes are TRBV28 and TRBJ1-5; no reliable D call. In germline, CDR1 is MDHEN, CDR2 SYDVKM. Trimming left V 7 bases short and J 8 bases short, with 15 bases between. This CDR3 comprises 13 residues. The DNA of the CDR3 is TGTGCCAGCATTTCGGTAGGGAGGGAGCCCCAGCATTTT. Protein sequence: CASISVGREPQHF.

The CDR3 spells CASSSIRQSEQYF. As DNA, the CDR3 is TGTGCCAGCAGCTCGATTCGACAGTCCGAGCAGTACTTC. The V gene is TRBV7-2, the J gene TRBJ2-7; weak D call: TRBD1 (5 bases). Per germline, CDR1 SGHTA and CDR2 FQGNSA. V was shortened by 4 bases and J by 6 bases, with 13 bases between the two germline ends. The CDR3 is 13 residues long.

This clone was counted once. The chain links TRBV21-1 to TRBJ1-6. TRBV21-1 is tagged as a pseudogene. CDR3 size: 19 residues. The CDR3 DNA reads as TGTGCCAGCAGCAAAGTTGCATACCGTGAGACGGGGGGAAATTCACCCCTCCACTTT. As protein: CASSKVAYRETGGNSPLHF.

This chain uses TRBV6-6 with TRBJ1-4; D not resolved. The germline V gene has CDR1 MNHNY and CDR2 SVGAGI (reference sequence). The CDR3 loop spans 15 amino acids. Trimming removed 5 bases at V and 8 bases at J, with 18 bases between. For the CDR3, the DNA is TGTGCCAGCAGTCGGATCCCGGACGCCGGAGAAAAACTGTTTTTT. Encoded protein: CASSRIPDAGEKLFF.

The rearrangement joins TRBV6-5 to TRBJ2-5; no clear D gene. The CDR3 runs 15 residues. Germline V gene lookup returns CDR1 MNHEY and CDR2 SVGAGI. The V gene lost 1 base and the J gene lost 3 bases, with 12 bases spanning the gap. CDR3 residues: CASSYYTNSEETQYF. The CDR3 nucleotides are TGTGCCAGCAGTTACTATACCAACAGTGAAGAGACCCAGTACTTC.